The sample holds a few counts of the clone carrying this TCR beta chain. Its antigen is currently unknown. This record comes from a study of human T cells and chemical hapten exposure. Overall study: The sensitizing agent was 2% DPC, placed on 2 cm by 2 cm of upper inner arm skin.

In the original workflow: Counts of TCRs in each sample centred on a median of around 96,000 and extended from about 24,000 to 680,000. TCRdb reprocessed the RACE reads with MiXCR, giving one entry per CDR3 protein. V and J calls and clone size were set by TCRdb, not the authors. The profile shows approximately 80,000 distinct CDR3 sequences, 13% of them singletons. The CDR3 extends over 14 amino acids. Overall study results and limits: TCRs at high frequency, those above 1 in 1000, did not change with DPC sensitization. Patch test score was positively correlated with the counts of TCRs that had expanded at PT1.

Time point reported: patch test 3, about 24 weeks after DPC sensitization. Noted treatment: therapeutic diphenylcyclopropenone sensitization with weekly scalp DPC. The genes are TRBV21-1 and TRBJ2-7; the table names TRBD1, a call not compared with the DNA. TRBV21-1 is annotated as a pseudogene. This clonotype was sampled from a woman in her forties or fifties with alopecia areata. Some clones in this sample may be carry-over from other donors' samples. Sequences were derived from whole blood, sampled in connection with sensitization to the hapten diphenylcyclopropenone (DPC). The CDR3 coding sequence is TGTGCCAGCAGCAAAGCCGGCGCTTACTACGAGCAGTACTTC. Translated, it gives CASSKAGAYYEQYF.